These 16 T cell receptor beta chains were sequenced from one sample in a study of a mutant IDH1 vaccine in newly diagnosed glioma. Here immunoSEQ multiplex PCR was the method, and the copy in TCRdb shows in-frame clones only, minus some. The top ten hold over 8% of the sample, which has about 16,000 clones, roughly 79% seen once. The time point here: baseline, week 1 (first vaccination visit). As to treatment: pre-vaccination baseline after standard-of-care therapy. The specimen comprised PBMCs, sampled from a glioma patient treated with radiotherapy, temozolomide or both. All receptors come from a man between 35 and 55 years old with glioma.

The chain employs TRBV6-1 and TRBJ2-3; 10 bases are shared with TRBD2. The length of the CDR3 is 16 residues. Germline-derived CDR1 and CDR2 are MNHNS and SASEGT. Trimming at V came to 3 bases and at J to 0 bases, leaving 3 bases not matched to a gene. CDR3 sequence: CASSEGLARSTDTQYF. The CDR3 nucleotides are TGTGCCAGCAGTGAGGGACTAGCGAGAAGCACAGATACGCAGTATTTT.

The chain links TRBV7-9 to TRBJ1-3; D not certain. The CDR3 length is 16 residues. Germline-derived CDR1 and CDR2 are SEHNR and FQNEAQ (reference sequence). The germline V and J ends were trimmed by 2 bases and 0 bases, with 11 bases remaining between them. CDR3 residues: CASSLPRPSSGNTIYF. As DNA, the CDR3 is TGTGCCAGCAGCTTACCCAGGCCCAGCTCTGGAAACACCATATATTTT.

The rearrangement links TRBV7-8 to TRBJ1-2; the D is unclear. Trimming left V 2 bases short and J 2 bases short, with 6 bases between. The CDR3 is made up of 13 amino acids. Germline V lookup: CDR1 SGHVS, CDR2 FQNEAQ. The chain's CDR3 is CASSLRGNYGYTF. As DNA, the CDR3 is TGTGCCAGCAGCTTACGAGGAAACTATGGCTACACCTTC. The entire variable domain, with the rest obtained from reference TRBV7-8 and TRBJ1-2, is as follows: GAGVSQSPRYKVAKRGQDVALRCDPISGHVSLFWYQQALGQGPEFLTYFQNEAQLDKSGLPSDRFFAERPEGSVSTLKIQRTQQEDSAVYLCASSLRGNYGYTFGSGTRLTVV.

V and J are TRBV4-1 and TRBJ2-3; a weak D match, TRBD1 (6 bases). This CDR3 has 16 amino acids. V was shortened by 0 bases and J by 2 bases, with 12 bases between the two germline ends. Germline V gene lookup returns CDR1 MGHRA and CDR2 YSYEKL. CDR3 sequence: CASSQDDRIVTDTQYF. Here the CDR3 DNA reads TGCGCCAGCAGCCAAGATGACAGGATAGTCACAGATACGCAGTATTTT.

J is TRBJ1-4 and V is TRBV7-9, with D possibly being TRBD1 (5 bases). The CDR3 has 16 residues. Germline values: CDR1 SEHNR, CDR2 FQNEAQ (reference sequence). Trimming removed 5 bases at V and 4 bases at J, with 17 bases between. CDR3 sequence reads: CASSPGDLPYNEKLFF. The CDR3 nucleotides are TGTGCCAGCAGCCCGGGGGACCTCCCTTATAATGAAAAACTGTTTTTT.

The J gene is TRBJ2-7, the V gene TRBV5-6; the D gene is possibly TRBD1 (6 bases). This CDR3 region has 14 residues. CDR1 is SGHDT and CDR2 is YYEEEE in the germline V gene. V was cut by 4 bases and J by 1 base, with 12 bases left in between. The CDR3 protein is CASSGGRLSYEQYV. Written as DNA, the CDR3 is TGTGCCAGCAGCGGGGGCAGGTTATCCTACGAGCAGTACGTC.

The chain is built from TRBV4-1 and TRBJ2-1, with D unresolved. Germline V CDR1 and CDR2: MGHRA, YSYEKL. The CDR3 runs 14 residues. Trimming took 1 base from V and 9 from J, leaving 13 bases between them. The CDR3 sequence is CASSQVGYSTEQFF. The CDR3 coding sequence is TGCGCCAGCAGCCAAGTCGGCTACTCCACTGAGCAGTTCTTC.

V and J are TRBV19 and TRBJ1-1; D is unclear. The V end lost 1 base, the J end lost 2 bases, and 8 bases lay between the germline ends. Germline values: CDR1 LNHDA, CDR2 SQIVND (reference sequence). The CDR3 has 14 amino acids. The CDR3 coding sequence is TGTGCCAGTAGTATAGCCAAGGGTAACACTGAAGCTTTCTTT. It translates to CASSIAKGNTEAFF.

The chain recombines TRBV7-6 with TRBJ1-5, with 7 bases lining up with TRBD1. V was clipped by 1 base and J by 0 bases; unmatched bases: 3. The germline V gene encodes CDR1 SGHVS and CDR2 FNYEAQ. CDR3 length: 16 residues. CDR3 DNA: TGTGCCAGCAGCTTAGGGGCAGGGGGTAGCAATCAGCCCCAGCATTTT. This encodes CASSLGAGGSNQPQHF.

CDR3 amino acids: CASSSRTSGPYNEQFF. CDR3 bases: TGTGCCAGCAGCTCACGGACTAGCGGGCCTTACAATGAGCAGTTCTTC. This chain links TRBV13 with TRBJ2-1, with TRBD2 identical over 11 bases. CDR3 length: 16 residues. Trimming cost V 4 bases and J 4 bases; bases outside gene matches: 6. Germline loops: CDR1 PRHDT, CDR2 FYEKMQ (reference sequence).

The chain is built from TRBV5-1 and TRBJ1-6; weak D call: TRBD1 (5 bases). Deletions cut 5 bases from V and 8 bases from J, with 14 bases between. The V gene's germline CDR1 is SGHRS and CDR2 YFSETQ. The CDR3 loop spans 14 amino acids. The CDR3 sequence: CASRSGQGDSPLHF. In nucleotides, the CDR3 is TGCGCCAGCAGATCCGGGCAGGGCGATTCACCCCTCCACTTT.

The V call is TRBV7-2, the J call TRBJ2-3; a weak D match, TRBD2 (5 bases). The CDR3 loop spans 15 amino acids. V was clipped by 3 bases and J by 1 base, with 11 bases between them. Germline V lookup: CDR1 SGHTA, CDR2 FQGNSA. Here the CDR3 reads CASSFGEFGTDTQYF. CDR3 sequence (DNA): TGTGCCAGCAGCTTCGGGGAGTTCGGCACAGATACGCAGTATTTT.

This chain uses TRBV7-6 with TRBJ2-2, with D tentatively TRBD2 (5 bases). V was shortened by 6 bases and J by 0 bases, with 17 bases between the two germline ends. The germline V gene has CDR1 SGHVS and CDR2 FNYEAQ. CDR3 length equals 17 residues. DNA of the CDR3: TGTGCCAGCAGGCTACTGGGCGGGCGCGCGAACACCGGGGAGCTGTTTTTT. Amino acid sequence: CASRLLGGRANTGELFF. Full variable domain (remainder filled in from reference TRBV7-6 and TRBJ2-2): GAGVSQSPRYKVTKRGQDVALRCDPISGHVSLYWYRQALGQGPEFLTYFNYEAQQDKSGLPNDRFSAERPEGSISTLTIQRTEQRDSAMYRCASRLLGGRANTGELFFGEGSRLTVL.

This chain connects TRBV5-1 to TRBJ2-5; TRBD2 agrees at 10 bases. Looked up from germline, CDR1 is SGHRS and CDR2 is YFSETQ. V was clipped by 5 bases and J by 0 bases; unmatched bases: 10. The length of the CDR3 is 17 residues. CDR3 protein: CASSLSTSGTYQETQYF. The CDR3 coding sequence is TGCGCCAGCAGTCTATCTACTAGCGGGACCTACCAAGAGACCCAGTACTTC.

The genes are TRBV21-1 and TRBJ1-5; the table's D call of TRBD1 was not tested on the DNA. TRBV21-1 is marked as a pseudogene. The CDR3 is made up of 18 amino acids. DNA for the CDR3: TGTGCCAGCAGCAAATGGGAACAGGGGGGAAAAAGCAATCAGCCCCAGCATTTT. Translating it yields CASSKWEQGGKSNQPQHF.

In nucleotides, the CDR3 is TGTGCCAGCTCTAGCGGGAGCGATACGCAGTATTTT. This translates into CASSSGSDTQYF. The J gene is TRBJ2-3, the V gene TRBV18, with 9 bases matching TRBD2. The V segment lost 6 bases and the J segment 6 bases; nucleotides outside the gene matches: 1. This CDR3 region has 12 residues. CDR1 is KGHSH and CDR2 is LQKENI in the germline V gene. The full variable domain, in which reference TRBV18 and TRBJ2-3 provide the parts outside the CDR3, is NAGVMQNPRHLVRRRGQEARLRCSPMKGHSHVYWYRQLPEEGLKFMVYLQKENIIDESGMPKERFSAEFPKEGPSILRIQQVVRGDSAAYFCASSSGSDTQYFGPGTRLTVL.